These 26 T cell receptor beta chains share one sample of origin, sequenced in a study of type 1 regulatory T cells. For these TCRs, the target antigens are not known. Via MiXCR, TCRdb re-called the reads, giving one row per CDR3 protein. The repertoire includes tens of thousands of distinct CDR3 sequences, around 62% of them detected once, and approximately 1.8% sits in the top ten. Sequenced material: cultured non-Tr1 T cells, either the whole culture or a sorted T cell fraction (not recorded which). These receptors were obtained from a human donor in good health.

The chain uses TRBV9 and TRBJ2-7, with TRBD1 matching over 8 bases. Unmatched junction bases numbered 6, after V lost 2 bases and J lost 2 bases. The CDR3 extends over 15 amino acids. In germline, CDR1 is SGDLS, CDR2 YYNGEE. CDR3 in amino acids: CASSVGTGVTYEQYF. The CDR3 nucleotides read TGTGCCAGCAGCGTCGGGACAGGCGTAACCTACGAGCAGTACTTC.

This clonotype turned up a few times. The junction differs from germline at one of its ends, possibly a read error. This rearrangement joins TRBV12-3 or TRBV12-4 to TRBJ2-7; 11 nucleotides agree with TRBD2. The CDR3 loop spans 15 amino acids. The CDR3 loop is CASGLTSGSSNEQYF. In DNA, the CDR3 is TGTGCCAGCGGTTTAACTAGCGGGAGTAGCAACGAGCAGTACTTC.

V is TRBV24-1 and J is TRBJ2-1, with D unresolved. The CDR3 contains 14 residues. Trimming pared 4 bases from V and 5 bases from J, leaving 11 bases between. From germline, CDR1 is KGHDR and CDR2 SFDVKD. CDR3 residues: CATSEGGNDNEQFF. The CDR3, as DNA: TGTGCCACCAGTGAAGGTGGGAACGACAATGAGCAGTTCTTC.

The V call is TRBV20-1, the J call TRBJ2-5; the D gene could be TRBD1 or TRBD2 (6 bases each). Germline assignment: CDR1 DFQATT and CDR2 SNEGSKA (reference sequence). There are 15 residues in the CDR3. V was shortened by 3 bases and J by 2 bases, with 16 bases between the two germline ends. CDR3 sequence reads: CSARPRGRPQETQYF. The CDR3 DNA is TGCAGTGCTAGGCCGAGGGGGAGGCCTCAAGAGACCCAGTACTTC.

The CDR3 bases are TGTGCTAGTGGTGAGGGACTAGTCAATGAGCAGTTCTTC. Protein sequence: CASGEGLVNEQFF. The chain is built from TRBV12-5 and TRBJ2-1; TRBD2 aligns across 8 bases. CDR3 length: 13 amino acids. J gave up 6 bases and V 5 bases, and 3 bases lay outside the gene matches. Germline CDR1 reads LGHNT; CDR2 reads FRNRAP.

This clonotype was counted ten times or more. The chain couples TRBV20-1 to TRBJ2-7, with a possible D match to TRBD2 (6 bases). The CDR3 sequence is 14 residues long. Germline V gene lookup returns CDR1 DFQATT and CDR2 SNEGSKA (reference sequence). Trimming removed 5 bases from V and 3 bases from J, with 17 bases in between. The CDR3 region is CSAGFGGMNYEQYF. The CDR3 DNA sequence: TGCAGTGCTGGGTTTGGGGGGATGAACTACGAGCAGTACTTC.

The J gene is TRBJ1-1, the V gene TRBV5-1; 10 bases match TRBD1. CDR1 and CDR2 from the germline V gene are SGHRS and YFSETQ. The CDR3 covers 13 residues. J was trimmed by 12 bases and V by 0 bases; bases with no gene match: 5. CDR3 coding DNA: TGCGCCAGCAGCTTGGCGCGGGACAGGGGAACTTTCTTT. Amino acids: CASSLARDRGTFF.

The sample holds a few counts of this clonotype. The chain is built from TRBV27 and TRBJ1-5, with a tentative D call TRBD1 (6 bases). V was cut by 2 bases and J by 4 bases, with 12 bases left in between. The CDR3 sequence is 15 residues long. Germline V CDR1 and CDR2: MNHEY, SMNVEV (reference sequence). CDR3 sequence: CASSLGQGPNQPQHF. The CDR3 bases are TGTGCCAGCAGTTTAGGTCAGGGGCCGAATCAGCCCCAGCATTTT.

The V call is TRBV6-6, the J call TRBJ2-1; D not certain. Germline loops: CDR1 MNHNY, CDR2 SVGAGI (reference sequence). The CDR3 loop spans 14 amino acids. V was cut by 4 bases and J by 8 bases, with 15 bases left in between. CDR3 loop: CASSSLYSRHEQFF. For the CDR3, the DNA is TGTGCCAGCAGTTCGCTCTACTCAAGACATGAGCAGTTCTTC.

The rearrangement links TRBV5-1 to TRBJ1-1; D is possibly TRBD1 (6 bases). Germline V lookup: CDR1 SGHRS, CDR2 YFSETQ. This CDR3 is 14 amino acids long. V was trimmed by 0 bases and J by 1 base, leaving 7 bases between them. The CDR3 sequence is CASSLGTENTEAFF. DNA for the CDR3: TGCGCCAGCAGCTTGGGGACAGAGAACACTGAAGCTTTCTTT.

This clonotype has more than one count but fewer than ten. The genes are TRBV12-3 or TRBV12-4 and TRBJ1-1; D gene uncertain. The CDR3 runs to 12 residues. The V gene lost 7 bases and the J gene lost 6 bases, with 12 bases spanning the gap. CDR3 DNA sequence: TGTGCCAGCATGCCACTTAACGCTGAAGCTTTCTTT. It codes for CASMPLNAEAFF.

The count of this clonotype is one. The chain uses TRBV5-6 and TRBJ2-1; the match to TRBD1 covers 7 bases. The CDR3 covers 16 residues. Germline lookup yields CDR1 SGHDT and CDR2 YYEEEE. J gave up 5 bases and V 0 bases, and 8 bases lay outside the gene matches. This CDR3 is CASSLVGTVKNNEQFF. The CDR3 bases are TGTGCCAGCAGCTTGGTAGGGACAGTAAAGAACAATGAGCAGTTCTTC. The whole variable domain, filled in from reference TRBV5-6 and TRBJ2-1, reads DAGVTQSPTHLIKTRGQQVTLRCSPKSGHDTVSWYQQALGQGPQFIFQYYEEEERQRGNFPDRFSGHQFPNYSSELNVNALLLGDSALYLCASSLVGTVKNNEQFFGPGTRLTVL.

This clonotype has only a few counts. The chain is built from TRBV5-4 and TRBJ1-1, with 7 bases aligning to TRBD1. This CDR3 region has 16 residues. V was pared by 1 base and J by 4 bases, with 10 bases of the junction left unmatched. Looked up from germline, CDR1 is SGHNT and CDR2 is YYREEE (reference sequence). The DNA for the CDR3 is TGTGCCAGCAGCTTGAAAGGGGGCGGCTCTGGCACTGAAGCTTTCTTT. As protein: CASSLKGGGSGTEAFF. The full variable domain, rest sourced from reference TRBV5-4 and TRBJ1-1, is ETGVTQSPTHLIKTRGQQVTLRCSSQSGHNTVSWYQQALGQGPQFIFQYYREEENGRGNFPPRFSGLQFPNYSSELNVNALELDDSALYLCASSLKGGGSGTEAFFGQGTRLTVV.

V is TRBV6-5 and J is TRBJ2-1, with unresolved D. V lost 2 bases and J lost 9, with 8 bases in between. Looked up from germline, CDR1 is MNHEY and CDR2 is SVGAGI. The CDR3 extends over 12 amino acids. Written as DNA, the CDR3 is TGTGCCAGCAGTTACCTAGACGGTGAGCAGTTCTTC. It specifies CASSYLDGEQFF.

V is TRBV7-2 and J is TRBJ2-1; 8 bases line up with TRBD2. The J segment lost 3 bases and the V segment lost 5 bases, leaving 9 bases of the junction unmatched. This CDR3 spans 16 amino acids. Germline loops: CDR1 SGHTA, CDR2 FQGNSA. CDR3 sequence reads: CASSERGGTFYNEQFF. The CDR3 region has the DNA TGTGCCAGCAGCGAACGGGGGGGTACGTTCTACAATGAGCAGTTCTTC.

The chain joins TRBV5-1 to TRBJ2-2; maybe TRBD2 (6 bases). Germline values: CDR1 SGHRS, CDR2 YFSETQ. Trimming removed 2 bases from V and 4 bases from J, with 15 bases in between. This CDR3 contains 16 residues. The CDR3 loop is CASSLRALGGTGELFF. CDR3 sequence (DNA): TGCGCCAGCAGCTTACGGGCCCTGGGGGGCACCGGGGAGCTGTTTTTT. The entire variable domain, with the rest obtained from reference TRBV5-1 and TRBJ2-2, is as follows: KAGVTQTPRYLIKTRGQQVTLSCSPISGHRSVSWYQQTPGQGLQFLFEYFSETQRNKGNFPGRFSGRQFSNSRSEMNVSTLELGDSALYLCASSLRALGGTGELFFGEGSRLTVL.

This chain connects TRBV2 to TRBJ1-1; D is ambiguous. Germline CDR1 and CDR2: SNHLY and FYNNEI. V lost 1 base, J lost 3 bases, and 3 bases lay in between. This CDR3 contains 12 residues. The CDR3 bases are TGTGCCAGCAGTGAAGGTTACACTGAAGCTTTCTTT. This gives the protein CASSEGYTEAFF.

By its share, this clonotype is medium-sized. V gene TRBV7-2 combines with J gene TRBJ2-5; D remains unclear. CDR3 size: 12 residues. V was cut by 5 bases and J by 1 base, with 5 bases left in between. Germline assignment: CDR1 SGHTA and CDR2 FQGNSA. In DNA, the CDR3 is TGTGCCAGCAGCCGGACCCAAGAGACCCAGTACTTC. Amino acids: CASSRTQETQYF.

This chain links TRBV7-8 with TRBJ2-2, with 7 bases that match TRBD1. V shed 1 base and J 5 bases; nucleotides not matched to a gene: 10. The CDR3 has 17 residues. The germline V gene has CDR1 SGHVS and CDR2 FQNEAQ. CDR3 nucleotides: TGTGCCAGCAGCTTAGGGCGGGCAGGGGGTGAAACCGGGGAGCTGTTTTTT. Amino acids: CASSLGRAGGETGELFF.

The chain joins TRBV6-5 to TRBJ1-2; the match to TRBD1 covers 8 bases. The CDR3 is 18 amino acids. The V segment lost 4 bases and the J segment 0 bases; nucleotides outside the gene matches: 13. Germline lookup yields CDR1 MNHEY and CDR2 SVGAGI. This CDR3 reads CASSWTEFTGGPNYGYTF. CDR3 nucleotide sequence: TGTGCCAGCAGTTGGACCGAATTTACAGGGGGACCTAACTATGGCTACACCTTC.

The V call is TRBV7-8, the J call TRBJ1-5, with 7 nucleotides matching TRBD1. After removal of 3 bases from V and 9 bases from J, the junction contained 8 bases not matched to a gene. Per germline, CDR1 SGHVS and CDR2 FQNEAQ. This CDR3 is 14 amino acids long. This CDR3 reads CASSFDRVRMPQHF. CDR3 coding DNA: TGTGCCAGCAGCTTCGACAGGGTCCGGATGCCCCAGCATTTT.

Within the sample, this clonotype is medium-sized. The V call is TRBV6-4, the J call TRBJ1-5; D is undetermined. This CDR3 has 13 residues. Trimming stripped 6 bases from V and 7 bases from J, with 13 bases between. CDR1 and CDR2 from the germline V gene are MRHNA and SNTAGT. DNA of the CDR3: TGTGCCAGCAGCGCGGACCGGGGACAGCCCCAGCATTTT. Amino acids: CASSADRGQPQHF.

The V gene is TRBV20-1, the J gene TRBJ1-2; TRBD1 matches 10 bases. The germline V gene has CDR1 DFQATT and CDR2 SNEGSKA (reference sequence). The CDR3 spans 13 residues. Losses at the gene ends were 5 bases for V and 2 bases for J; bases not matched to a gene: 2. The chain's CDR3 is CSAWTGGNYGYTF. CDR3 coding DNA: TGCAGTGCTTGGACAGGGGGGAACTATGGCTACACCTTC.

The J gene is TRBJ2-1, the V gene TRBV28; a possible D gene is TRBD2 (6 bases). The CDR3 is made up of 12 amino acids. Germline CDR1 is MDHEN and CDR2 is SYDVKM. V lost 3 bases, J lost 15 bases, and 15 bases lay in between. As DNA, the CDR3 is TGTGCCAGCAGTTTTGGGAGGAGGAGTCCGTTCTTC. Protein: CASSFGRRSPFF. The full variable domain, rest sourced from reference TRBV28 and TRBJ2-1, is DVKVTQSSRYLVKRTGEKVFLECVQDMDHENMFWYRQDPGLGLRLIYFSYDVKMKEKGDIPEGYSVSREKKERFSLILESASTNQTSMYLCASSFGRRSPFFGPGTRLTVL.

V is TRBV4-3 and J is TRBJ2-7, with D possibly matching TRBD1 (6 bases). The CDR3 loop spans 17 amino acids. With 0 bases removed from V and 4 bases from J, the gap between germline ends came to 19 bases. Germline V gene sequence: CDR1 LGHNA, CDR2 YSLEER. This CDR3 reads CASSQDGPGTFSYEQYF. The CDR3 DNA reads TGCGCCAGCAGCCAAGATGGTCCCGGGACATTCTCTTACGAGCAGTACTTC.

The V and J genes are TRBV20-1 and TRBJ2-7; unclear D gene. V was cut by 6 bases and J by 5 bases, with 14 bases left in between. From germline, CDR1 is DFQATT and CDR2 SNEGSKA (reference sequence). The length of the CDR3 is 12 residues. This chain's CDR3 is CSATLGPHEQYF. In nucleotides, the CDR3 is TGCAGTGCGACCTTGGGCCCCCACGAGCAGTACTTC.